Presented here are 15 T cell receptor beta chains from one specimen sequenced in a study of CD8 T cells in ankylosing spondylitis. Their cognate antigens are unknown. TCRdb processed the 5' RACE reads anew with MiXCR; each CDR3 protein has one entry. The sample records some 330,000 distinct CDR3 sequences, around 8% being singletons. Study outcomes and limitations: A TCR beta motif of seven or eight highly homologous variants appeared characteristic of ankylosing spondylitis blood.

Sequenced sample: blood, either unsorted or a sorted T cell fraction (not recorded which). These receptors were obtained from a male donor with ankylosing spondylitis.

The V and J genes are TRBV29-1 and TRBJ1-2; 7 positions match TRBD1. The CDR3 runs to 14 residues. The V segment lost 6 bases and the J segment 5 bases; nucleotides outside the gene matches: 12. Looked up from germline, CDR1 is SQVTM and CDR2 is ANQGSEA. The CDR3 loop reads CSVARQGRRYGYTF. The CDR3 coding sequence is TGCAGCGTCGCACGACAGGGAAGGAGATATGGCTACACCTTC.

In this sample, this clonotype turned up a few times. V usage is TRBV27 and J usage is TRBJ2-7; D tentatively reads TRBD1 or TRBD2 (5 bases each). CDR1 and CDR2 (germline): MNHEY, SMNVEV (reference sequence). This CDR3 region has 15 residues. The V and J ends lost 6 bases and 6 bases respectively, with 21 bases between them. As DNA, the CDR3 is TGTGCCAGCAGCCCCGTGGGGGAACGGCCCCCCGAGCAGTACTTC. Amino acids: CASSPVGERPPEQYF.

The sample holds a few counts of this clonotype. The chain recombines TRBV18 with TRBJ2-1, with TRBD2 matching over 8 bases. This CDR3 has 16 amino acids. CDR1 is KGHSH and CDR2 is LQKENI in the germline V gene. J lost 0 bases, V lost 6 bases, and 7 bases had no gene match. The CDR3 DNA is TGTGCCAGCTCCCCTTCGGGGGGGCGCTCCTACAATGAGCAGTTCTTC. It translates to CASSPSGGRSYNEQFF. The full variable domain, rest sourced from reference TRBV18 and TRBJ2-1, is NAGVMQNPRHLVRRRGQEARLRCSPMKGHSHVYWYRQLPEEGLKFMVYLQKENIIDESGMPKERFSAEFPKEGPSILRIQQVVRGDSAAYFCASSPSGGRSYNEQFFGPGTRLTVL.

V is TRBV5-1 and J is TRBJ2-5, with 12 bases identical to TRBD1. CDR1 and CDR2 (germline): SGHRS, YFSETQ. J gave up 1 base and V 4 bases, and 2 bases lay outside the gene matches. The CDR3 is 15 amino acids. CDR3 DNA sequence: TGCGCCAGCAGCCAGGGACAGGGGGCCCAAGAGACCCAGTACTTC. Translation gives CASSQGQGAQETQYF. The variable domain in full, with the rest retrieved from reference TRBV5-1 and TRBJ2-5, is KAGVTQTPRYLIKTRGQQVTLSCSPISGHRSVSWYQQTPGQGLQFLFEYFSETQRNKGNFPGRFSGRQFSNSRSEMNVSTLELGDSALYLCASSQGQGAQETQYFGPGTRLLVL.

This clonotype was detected only a few times. The CDR3 DNA reads TGTGCCAGCAGTAGCGGGATGGTGGGCACCTACGAGCAGTACTTC. Protein product: CASSSGMVGTYEQYF. The chain joins TRBV5-6 to TRBJ2-7, with 8 bases lining up with TRBD2. CDR1 is SGHDT, CDR2 YYEEEE, per germline. The CDR3 consists of 15 residues. Unmatched junction bases numbered 9, after V lost 5 bases and J lost 2 bases. The full variable domain, completed using reference TRBV5-6 and TRBJ2-7, is DAGVTQSPTHLIKTRGQQVTLRCSPKSGHDTVSWYQQALGQGPQFIFQYYEEEERQRGNFPDRFSGHQFPNYSSELNVNALLLGDSALYLCASSSGMVGTYEQYFGPGTRLTVT.

The chain joins TRBV9 to TRBJ2-1, with TRBD2 identical over 9 bases. Germline CDR1 is SGDLS and CDR2 is YYNGEE. The CDR3 spans 15 residues. V shed 2 bases and J 7 bases; nucleotides not matched to a gene: 7. In DNA form, the CDR3 reads TGTGCCAGCAGCGTGGATAGCGGGAGAGGGAATGAGCAGTTCTTC. Its translation is CASSVDSGRGNEQFF.

The chain links TRBV7-9 to TRBJ2-5; TRBD2 is a possible D gene (6 bases). The V end lost 5 bases, the J end lost 9 bases, and 13 bases lay between the germline ends. CDR3 length: 12 amino acids. In germline, CDR1 is SEHNR, CDR2 FQNEAQ (reference sequence). CDR3 nucleotide sequence: TGTGCCAGCAGCATCGGGACTCCCCCCCAGTACTTC. Translated: CASSIGTPPQYF. Drawing the rest from reference TRBV7-9 and TRBJ2-5, the complete variable domain is DTGVSQNPRHKITKRGQNVTFRCDPISEHNRLYWYRQTLGQGPEFLTYFQNEAQLEKSRLLSDRFSAERPKGSFSTLEIQRTEQGDSAMYLCASSIGTPPQYFGPGTRLLVL.

This clonotype was observed at least ten times. This chain connects TRBV7-9 to TRBJ1-4; 7 bases map to TRBD1. The V gene's germline CDR1 is SEHNR and CDR2 FQNEAQ (reference sequence). The V gene end was trimmed by 1 base and the J gene end by 6 bases; junction bases not matched to a gene: 2. The CDR3 is made up of 14 amino acids. The CDR3 bases are TGTGCCAGCAGCTTAGGGGACAGTGATGAAAAACTGTTTTTT. Translating gives CASSLGDSDEKLFF.

This clonotype has at least ten counts. The chain uses TRBV7-9 and TRBJ1-2; 10 bases agree with TRBD1. V lost 2 bases, J lost 3 bases, and 3 bases stayed unmatched. The CDR3 spans 15 residues. Germline CDR1 SEHNR, CDR2 FQNEAQ (reference sequence). DNA for the CDR3: TGTGCCAGCAGCTTACCGACAGGGGGCGACTATGGCTACACCTTC. Translated: CASSLPTGGDYGYTF.

This clonotype was found a few times. This chain joins TRBV12-3 or TRBV12-4 and TRBJ1-1, with a possible D match to TRBD1 (6 bases). The CDR3 is made up of 16 amino acids. V gave up 3 bases and J gave up 6 bases, with 20 bases separating them. The CDR3 loop is CASSFSPGNRDSEAFF. The CDR3 DNA follows: TGTGCCAGCAGTTTCTCCCCGGGAAACAGGGACTCTGAAGCTTTCTTT.

In its sample, this clonotype was seen a few times. The chain links TRBV5-1 to TRBJ2-3, with 7 bases aligning to TRBD1. The germline V gene encodes CDR1 SGHRS and CDR2 YFSETQ. The CDR3 totals 14 residues. V lost 5 bases, J lost 2 bases, and 5 bases stayed unmatched. The CDR3 loop is CASRSGQPTDTQYF. DNA of the CDR3: TGCGCCAGCAGATCGGGACAGCCCACAGATACGCAGTATTTT.

The J gene is TRBJ2-7, the V gene TRBV7-3, with 13 bases that match TRBD2. Germline CDR1 reads SGHTA; CDR2 reads FQGTGA. J gave up 5 bases and V 4 bases, and 5 bases lay outside the gene matches. This CDR3 region has 15 residues. The CDR3 spells CASSSGLAGVDEQYF. The CDR3 DNA reads TGTGCCAGCAGCTCAGGACTAGCGGGAGTCGACGAGCAGTACTTC.

The chain carries TRBV5-6 and TRBJ1-4; D call uncertain. The germline V gene encodes CDR1 SGHDT and CDR2 YYEEEE. This CDR3 contains 16 residues. V lost 0 bases to trimming and J lost 5 bases, with 14 bases between them. CDR3 protein: CASSLGAAGPNEKLFF. In DNA, the CDR3 is TGTGCCAGCAGCTTGGGGGCCGCGGGCCCGAATGAAAAACTGTTTTTT.

This clonotype was found many times. The chain carries TRBV4-1 and TRBJ1-2, with TRBD1 as a possible D gene (5 bases). The CDR3 loop spans 14 amino acids. Germline V gene lookup returns CDR1 MGHRA and CDR2 YSYEKL. V dropped 0 bases and J dropped 4 bases, with 9 bases sitting between them. The CDR3 DNA follows: TGCGCCAGCAGCCAAGAGGGGGTGAGCTATGGCTACACCTTC. Protein product: CASSQEGVSYGYTF.

This clonotype was seen repeatedly, ten times or more. The chain joins TRBV11-3 to TRBJ2-7; TRBD1 matches at 7 bases. The ends lost 5 bases at V and 9 bases at J; junction bases unmatched: 10. Germline V lookup: CDR1 SGHNT, CDR2 YENEEA. The CDR3 covers 13 residues. The CDR3 DNA follows: TGTGCCAGCAGCAACGACAGGGTCGGCGGGCAGTACTTC. Protein product: CASSNDRVGGQYF.